This entry describes one TCR beta chain. This entry comes from a study of CD8 T cells in ankylosing spondylitis. From the 5' RACE reads, TCRdb called clonotypes with MiXCR, one entry per CDR3 protein. The top ten hold around 13% of the sample, which has about 360,000 distinct CDR3 sequences, 20% seen once. Sequenced: blood, either unsorted or a sorted T cell fraction (not recorded which). The TCR sequence derives from a male donor with ankylosing spondylitis or in good health (not recorded which).

CDR3 region: CASSLRTSDTDTQYF. CDR3 sequence (DNA): TGTGCCAGCAGCTTACGGACTAGCGACACAGATACGCAGTATTTT. The genes are TRBV13 and TRBJ2-3, with 9 bases matching TRBD2. Germline CDR1 PRHDT, CDR2 FYEKMQ (reference sequence). This CDR3 is 15 amino acids long. Losses at the gene ends were 2 bases for V and 2 bases for J; bases not matched to a gene: 2.